These 25 T cell receptor beta chains came from one sample sequenced in a study of blood T cells in healthy people across ages. The authors ran a second PCR of roughly 6 to 11 cycles using a sample-barcoded 5' primer and a J-beta primer mix. TCRdb called the 5' RACE reads again in MiXCR, with one record for every CDR3 protein. This table holds about 1.4 million distinct CDR3 sequences, approximately 59% found once. The sample comprised blood. All receptors derive from a man between 18 and 35 years old in good health.

This clonotype has a handful of counts. This chain links TRBV27 with TRBJ2-6, with a possible D match to TRBD1 (5 bases). Germline values: CDR1 MNHEY, CDR2 SMNVEV (reference sequence). The CDR3 spans 15 residues. With 6 bases removed from V and 2 bases from J, the gap between germline ends came to 11 bases. The CDR3 loop is CASSHQGTGANVLTF. CDR3 nucleotides: TGTGCCAGCAGCCACCAGGGTACTGGGGCCAACGTCCTGACTTTC.

The V call is TRBV4-3, the J call TRBJ2-5, with 7 bases aligning to TRBD1. This CDR3 has 15 residues. Unmatched junction bases numbered 7, after V lost 2 bases and J lost 4 bases. CDR1 is LGHNA, CDR2 YSLEER, per germline. The CDR3 region is CASSQSQGFGETQYF. The CDR3 DNA follows: TGCGCCAGCAGCCAATCACAGGGGTTTGGAGAGACCCAGTACTTC.

This rearrangement joins TRBV12-3 or TRBV12-4 to TRBJ1-2; D gene uncertain. The ends were cut back, 3 bases at V and 4 bases at J, with 9 bases in the middle. The CDR3 contains 13 residues. The CDR3: CASSFRISYGYTF. The CDR3 DNA sequence: TGTGCCAGCAGTTTTCGTATTTCCTATGGCTACACCTTC.

Details on this clonotype: At one of its ends the junction is not consistent with the germline gene, which may arise from a read error. V gene TRBV6-1 combines with J gene TRBJ2-3, with D maybe TRBD2 (6 bases). This CDR3 spans 15 amino acids. Germline lookup yields CDR1 MNHNS and CDR2 SASEGT. CDR3: CASAEERASTETQYF. CDR3 DNA: TGTGCCAGCGCAGAAGAGCGGGCTAGCACAGAGACGCAGTATTTT.

V gene TRBV27 combines with J gene TRBJ2-3; 8 bases fit TRBD1. CDR3 size: 15 residues. The germline V gene has CDR1 MNHEY and CDR2 SMNVEV (reference sequence). After removal of 5 bases from V and 0 bases from J, the junction contained 4 bases not matched to a gene. The DNA for the CDR3 is TGTGCCAGCAGTCCCCGACAGGGGAGCACAGATACGCAGTATTTT. This encodes CASSPRQGSTDTQYF.

This chain joins TRBV24-1 and TRBJ2-2; D is unclear. The V gene lost 4 bases and the J gene lost 1 base, with 9 bases spanning the gap. The CDR3 spans 15 residues. The V gene's germline CDR1 is KGHDR and CDR2 SFDVKD. DNA of the CDR3: TGTGCCACCAGTGACCTACCCGGGAACACCGGGGAGCTGTTTTTT. As protein: CATSDLPGNTGELFF.

The chain links TRBV4-3 to TRBJ2-7, with a weak D call TRBD1 (5 bases). Trimming cost V 0 bases and J 0 bases, with 21 bases left between them. Germline CDR1 is LGHNA and CDR2 is YSLEER. CDR3 size: 19 residues. The CDR3 reads CASSQEGPSTHTSSYEQYF. DNA of the CDR3: TGCGCCAGCAGCCAAGAGGGGCCATCCACCCACACGAGCTCCTACGAGCAGTACTTC.

This sequence joins TRBV27 and TRBJ2-2; D is unresolved. CDR3 length equals 13 residues. Trimming removed 4 bases at V and 4 bases at J, with 7 bases between. Germline loops: CDR1 MNHEY, CDR2 SMNVEV (reference sequence). The chain's CDR3 is CASSSVSTGELFF. The CDR3 DNA follows: TGTGCCAGCAGTTCGGTCTCCACCGGGGAGCTGTTTTTT.

The rearrangement joins TRBV28 to TRBJ2-5, with D tentatively TRBD2 (6 bases). The germline gives CDR1 MDHEN, CDR2 SYDVKM. The CDR3 loop spans 15 amino acids. V was pared by 5 bases and J by 1 base, with 14 bases between. CDR3: CASSHPRRGQETQYF. The CDR3 bases are TGTGCCAGCAGTCACCCCAGGAGGGGCCAAGAGACCCAGTACTTC. Complete variable domain (other parts from reference TRBV28 and TRBJ2-5): DVKVTQSSRYLVKRTGEKVFLECVQDMDHENMFWYRQDPGLGLRLIYFSYDVKMKEKGDIPEGYSVSREKKERFSLILESASTNQTSMYLCASSHPRRGQETQYFGPGTRLLVL.

The chain couples TRBV29-1 to TRBJ2-3; tentatively, D is TRBD2 (5 bases). Germline V CDR1 and CDR2: SQVTM, ANQGSEA. This CDR3 is 13 amino acids long. Trimming left V 7 bases short and J 5 bases short, with 16 bases between. This CDR3 is CSAGLRRGDTQYF. The CDR3 nucleotides are TGCAGCGCAGGACTCCGACGAGGAGATACGCAGTATTTT.

The chain recombines TRBV20-1 with TRBJ1-2; D might be TRBD1 (5 bases). CDR1 DFQATT and CDR2 SNEGSKA come from the germline V gene (reference sequence). V was trimmed by 6 bases and J by 3 bases, leaving 14 bases between them. CDR3 length: 13 residues. CDR3 sequence (DNA): TGCAGTGCAGCCGCAGGGTTGGACTATGGCTACACCTTC. As protein: CSAAAGLDYGYTF.

The chain joins TRBV5-1 to TRBJ2-1; perhaps TRBD2 as D (5 bases). Trimming left V 0 bases short and J 6 bases short, with 16 bases between. The CDR3 spans 16 residues. Germline V lookup: CDR1 SGHRS, CDR2 YFSETQ. This CDR3 reads CASSLAQIERSNEQFF. CDR3 DNA: TGCGCCAGCAGCTTGGCCCAAATAGAGCGGAGCAATGAGCAGTTCTTC.

This clonotype was found a few times. The V and J genes are TRBV7-2 and TRBJ2-1; perhaps D is TRBD1 or TRBD2 (5 bases each). V was pared by 9 bases and J by 4 bases, with 16 bases between. Germline V gene lookup returns CDR1 SGHTA and CDR2 FQGNSA. This CDR3 has 14 residues. The CDR3 sequence: CASTPGGGYNEQFF. CDR3 sequence (DNA): TGTGCCAGTACTCCTGGTGGGGGTTACAATGAGCAGTTCTTC.

The J gene is TRBJ2-1, the V gene TRBV5-5; D not certain. The DNA matches TRBJ2-7 better at its end, which makes the J call doubtful. Looked up from germline, CDR1 is SGHKS and CDR2 is YYEKEE (reference sequence). The CDR3 is 14 amino acids. CDR3 residues: CASSLRVLSNEQYF. Here the CDR3 DNA reads TGTGCCAGCAGCTTGCGGGTCCTAAGCAACGAGCAGTACTTC.

The J gene is TRBJ1-2, the V gene TRBV6-4; 10 bases line up with TRBD1. Germline assignment: CDR1 MRHNA and CDR2 SNTAGT. The ends lost 3 bases at V and 9 bases at J; junction bases unmatched: 4. The CDR3 runs 13 residues. CDR3: CASSEDRGRSYTF. The CDR3 nucleotides are TGTGCCAGCAGTGAAGACAGGGGGCGAAGCTACACCTTC.

This clonotype was counted between two and nine times. V usage is TRBV29-1 and J usage is TRBJ2-7; no clear D. Between the trimmed V and J ends, which lost 3 bases and 1 base, there was a span of 10 bases. CDR1 and CDR2 (germline): SQVTM, ANQGSEA. CDR3 size: 13 residues. In DNA, the CDR3 is TGCAGCGTTGATGGCCAGCATTCCTACGAGCAGTACTTC. It translates to CSVDGQHSYEQYF.

V usage is TRBV7-8 and J usage is TRBJ2-3, with D maybe TRBD2 (5 bases). Per the germline V gene, CDR1 is SGHVS and CDR2 is FQNEAQ. Trimming cost V 5 bases and J 6 bases, with 18 bases left between them. This CDR3 spans 15 amino acids. CDR3 region: CASSRVGSLVDTQYF. CDR3 DNA sequence: TGTGCCAGCAGCCGAGTTGGGAGCCTTGTGGATACGCAGTATTTT.

V usage is TRBV3-1 and J usage is TRBJ2-7; no clear D gene. V was clipped by 3 bases and J by 7 bases, with 10 bases between them. The length of the CDR3 is 12 residues. From germline, CDR1 is LGHDT and CDR2 YNNKEL (reference sequence). The CDR3: CASSQSSWEQYF. The CDR3 DNA reads TGTGCCAGCAGCCAGTCATCTTGGGAGCAGTACTTC.

This chain uses TRBV7-9 with TRBJ2-1; D is ambiguous. The CDR3 has 16 residues. V lost 4 bases and J 1 base, leaving 14 bases between the germline ends. CDR1 is SEHNR, CDR2 FQNEAQ, per germline (reference sequence). CDR3 residues: CASSSLLERSYNEQFF. Written as DNA, the CDR3 is TGTGCCAGCAGCTCCTTGCTGGAAAGGTCCTACAATGAGCAGTTCTTC.

This sequence joins TRBV10-3 and TRBJ2-2; tentative D call: TRBD2 (5 bases). Trimming removed 10 bases from V and 5 bases from J, with 11 bases in between. The CDR3 loop spans 12 amino acids. Per the germline V gene, CDR1 is ENHRY and CDR2 is SYGVKD. The CDR3 coding sequence is TGTGCCACCGGAGGATCGACCGGGGAGCTGTTTTTT. Protein: CATGGSTGELFF.

The V gene is TRBV7-9, the J gene TRBJ1-5; no clear D. Between the trimmed V and J ends, which lost 5 bases and 0 bases, there was a span of 11 bases. The CDR3 length is 15 residues. CDR1 is SEHNR, CDR2 FQNEAQ, per germline (reference sequence). The CDR3 is CASSRSGDSNQPQHF. The CDR3 DNA is TGTGCCAGCAGCCGGTCCGGGGATAGCAATCAGCCCCAGCATTTT.

The chain links TRBV27 to TRBJ2-3, with 8 bases that match TRBD2. Losses at the gene ends were 2 bases for V and 0 bases for J; bases not matched to a gene: 10. The CDR3 extends over 18 amino acids. In germline, CDR1 is MNHEY, CDR2 SMNVEV (reference sequence). CDR3 region: CASSLTRSGGGSTDTQYF. The DNA for the CDR3 is TGTGCCAGCAGTTTAACCCGATCTGGCGGGGGGAGCACAGATACGCAGTATTTT.

V is TRBV18 and J is TRBJ2-6; a possible D gene is TRBD1 (5 bases). This CDR3 is built from 18 residues. The germline CDR1 and CDR2 sequences are KGHSH and LQKENI. V gave up 1 base and J gave up 2 bases, with 15 bases separating them. The CDR3 sequence is CASSPLPPETAGANVLTF. The CDR3, as DNA: TGTGCCAGCTCACCACTTCCCCCCGAGACAGCTGGGGCCAACGTCCTGACTTTC.

The V call is TRBV20-1, the J call TRBJ2-7; maybe TRBD1 (5 bases). Trimming shortened V by 5 bases and J by 0 bases, and 29 bases separated the two germline ends. Germline CDR1 reads DFQATT; CDR2 reads SNEGSKA (reference sequence). The CDR3 is 19 residues long. The CDR3 region has the DNA TGCAGTGCTCCACCCCTATCAGAGACAGACGTTCCTCTCTCCTACGAGCAGTACTTC. Its translation: CSAPPLSETDVPLSYEQYF.

This clonotype appeared a few times. The chain joins TRBV29-1 to TRBJ2-7; D could derive from TRBD1 or TRBD2 (5 bases each). The CDR3 covers 15 residues. V was cut by 1 base and J by 2 bases, with 15 bases left in between. CDR1 is SQVTM and CDR2 is ANQGSEA in the germline V gene. The CDR3 sequence: CSVEGGDAGPYEQYF. The CDR3 DNA is TGCAGCGTTGAAGGTGGGGACGCAGGACCCTACGAGCAGTACTTC.